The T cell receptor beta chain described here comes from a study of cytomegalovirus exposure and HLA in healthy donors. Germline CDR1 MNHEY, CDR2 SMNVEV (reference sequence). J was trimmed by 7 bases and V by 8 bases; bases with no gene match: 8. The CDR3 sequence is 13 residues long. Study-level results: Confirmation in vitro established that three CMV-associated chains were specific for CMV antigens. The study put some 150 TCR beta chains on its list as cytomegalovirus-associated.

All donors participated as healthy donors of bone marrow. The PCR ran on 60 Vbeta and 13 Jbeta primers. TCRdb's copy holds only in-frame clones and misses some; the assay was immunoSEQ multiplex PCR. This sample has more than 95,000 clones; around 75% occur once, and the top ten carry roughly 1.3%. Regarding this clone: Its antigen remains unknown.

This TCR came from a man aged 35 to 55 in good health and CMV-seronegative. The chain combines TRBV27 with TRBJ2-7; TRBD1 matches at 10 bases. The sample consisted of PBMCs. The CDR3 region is CASRRDRGVEQYF. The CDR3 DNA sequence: TGTGCCAGCCGCCGGGACAGGGGAGTGGAGCAGTACTTC.